These 21 T cell receptor beta chains share one sample of origin, sequenced in a study of blood T cell repertoires in COVID-19. Some clones are missing from TCRdb's copy, which holds only in-frame ones; the method was immunoSEQ multiplex PCR. The top ten clones hold 2.5% to 3% of a sample with about 190,000 clones, 78% of them seen once. The sequencing sample was made of peripheral blood. The origin of the receptors is a woman of 80 years or more with active or convalescent COVID-19.

The chain carries TRBV2 and TRBJ2-3; the match to TRBD1 covers 7 bases. This CDR3 has 15 residues. Germline V gene sequence: CDR1 SNHLY, CDR2 FYNNEI. V was clipped by 8 bases and J by 4 bases; unmatched bases: 12. In DNA, the CDR3 is TGTGCCAGCGGTAGCACGACAGGGTACCCAGATACGCAGTATTTT. This codes for CASGSTTGYPDTQYF. The full variable domain, its missing parts supplied by reference TRBV2 and TRBJ2-3, is EPEVTQTPSHQVTQMGQEVILRCVPISNHLYFYWYRQILGQKVEFLVSFYNNEISEKSEIFDDQFSVERPDGSNFTLKIRSTKLEDSAMYFCASGSTTGYPDTQYFGPGTRLTVL.

The J gene is TRBJ2-3, the V gene TRBV6-5; tentative D call: TRBD2 (6 bases). Per the germline V gene, CDR1 is MNHEY and CDR2 is SVGAGI. The CDR3 totals 15 residues. Trimming stripped 2 bases from V and 4 bases from J, with 13 bases between. This chain's CDR3 is CASSYTPGLSDTQYF. The DNA for the CDR3 is TGTGCCAGCAGTTACACTCCGGGACTCTCAGATACGCAGTATTTT.

V gene TRBV20-1 combines with J gene TRBJ2-1; perhaps TRBD1 as D (5 bases). The CDR3 has 10 amino acids. Trimming removed 5 bases at V and 12 bases at J, with 11 bases between. Germline V CDR1 and CDR2: DFQATT, SNEGSKA (reference sequence). CDR3 loop: CSAVDTWQFF. In nucleotides, the CDR3 is TGCAGTGCTGTGGACACGTGGCAGTTCTTC.

The V call is TRBV19, the J call TRBJ1-1; 7 bases line up with TRBD1. With V trimmed by 10 bases and J by 11 bases, 13 bases remained unmatched. Germline V gene sequence: CDR1 LNHDA, CDR2 SQIVND (reference sequence). The CDR3 has 12 residues. The CDR3 sequence is CATADRIRGAFF. The DNA of the CDR3 is TGTGCCACCGCGGACAGGATTCGTGGTGCTTTCTTT. The whole variable domain, remainder taken from reference TRBV19 and TRBJ1-1, is DGGITQSPKYLFRKEGQNVTLSCEQNLNHDAMYWYRQDPGQGLRLIYYSQIVNDFQKGDIAEGYSVSREKKESFPLTVTSAQKNPTAFYLCATADRIRGAFFGQGTRLTVV.

The chain links TRBV29-1 to TRBJ1-2; perhaps TRBD1 as D (5 bases). There are 13 residues in the CDR3. Germline V CDR1 and CDR2: SQVTM, ANQGSEA. Trimming stripped 2 bases from V and 6 bases from J, with 13 bases between. As DNA, the CDR3 is TGCAGCGTTGAATTGTCAGGGCTGGATGGCTACACCTTC. Protein product: CSVELSGLDGYTF.

CDR3 DNA sequence: TGTGCCAGCACCCCGGGCCGGGTTCGGGGCGGGGAGCTGTTTTTT. Translated, it gives CASTPGRVRGGELFF. This rearrangement joins TRBV5-5 to TRBJ2-2, with a weak D call TRBD2 (5 bases). Germline lookup yields CDR1 SGHKS and CDR2 YYEKEE (reference sequence). The CDR3 length is 15 residues. Trimming removed 6 bases at V and 7 bases at J, with 19 bases between.

The chain carries TRBV9 and TRBJ1-3, with 9 bases matching TRBD1. This CDR3 is 17 amino acids long. Germline-derived CDR1 and CDR2 are SGDLS and YYNGEE. Trimming took 1 base from V and 0 from J; bases not matched to a gene: 5. For the CDR3, the DNA is TGTGCCAGCAGCGTACAAGGACAGGGGATCTCTGGAAACACCATATATTTT. Its translation: CASSVQGQGISGNTIYF.

V and J are TRBV6-5 and TRBJ1-1; D gene unclear. The CDR3 sequence is 11 residues long. Germline CDR1 is MNHEY and CDR2 is SVGAGI. V was cut by 4 bases and J by 11 bases, with 11 bases left in between. CDR3 DNA sequence: TGTGCCAGCAGTTCAATCATGCAGGCTTTCTTT. Its protein product is CASSSIMQAFF.

Only one count was recorded for this clone. The V gene is TRBV28, the J gene TRBJ2-7, with D uncertain. The ends were cut back, 3 bases at V and 7 bases at J, with 10 bases in the middle. Germline V CDR1 and CDR2: MDHEN, SYDVKM. This CDR3 has 12 amino acids. This CDR3 is CASSFSSFEQYF. The CDR3 DNA reads TGTGCCAGCAGTTTCAGTTCCTTTGAGCAGTACTTC.

As for this clone: Additional DNA sequences in this sample encode the identical CDR3. This rearrangement joins TRBV9 to TRBJ2-7; D gene unclear. CDR3 size: 13 residues. Germline V gives CDR1 SGDLS, CDR2 YYNGEE. Trimming took off 0 bases at V and 7 bases at J, with 11 bases between the two ends. The CDR3 DNA reads TGTGCCAGCAGCGTAGGGTTAGCCGGAGAGCAGTACTTC. Its translation is CASSVGLAGEQYF.

A single count supports this clone. The gene calls are TRBV7-2 and TRBJ2-5; perhaps TRBD1 as D (6 bases). The germline gives CDR1 SGHTA, CDR2 FQGNSA. The CDR3 contains 14 residues. V lost 1 base and J 6 bases, leaving 12 bases between the germline ends. The CDR3 nucleotides read TGTGCCAGCAGCTTAGACGGGCAGGGGAAGACCCAGTACTTC. This gives the protein CASSLDGQGKTQYF.

This sequence joins TRBV28 and TRBJ1-2, with 7 bases matching TRBD1. The V gene's germline CDR1 is MDHEN and CDR2 SYDVKM. V was clipped by 4 bases and J by 3 bases; unmatched bases: 14. The CDR3 sequence is 17 residues long. The CDR3 reads CASSSSRWGQPHYGYTF. The DNA for the CDR3 is TGTGCCAGCAGTTCCTCACGTTGGGGACAGCCCCACTATGGCTACACCTTC.

The genes are TRBV5-1 and TRBJ1-1; TRBD1 aligns across 8 bases. CDR3 length equals 13 residues. V trimming: 7 bases; J trimming: 5 bases; junction bases outside the gene matches: 7. Germline CDR1 is SGHRS and CDR2 is YFSETQ. CDR3 residues: CASGRQGRTEAFF. The DNA for the CDR3 is TGCGCCAGCGGCCGACAGGGGAGGACTGAAGCTTTCTTT.

This clone was seen once. V and J are TRBV10-1 and TRBJ2-1, with D possibly being TRBD1 (6 bases). The V gene lost 3 bases and the J gene lost 8 bases, with 11 bases spanning the gap. CDR3 length: 13 residues. Germline V lookup: CDR1 WNHNN, CDR2 SYGVQD (reference sequence). CDR3 protein: CASSDRGTYEQFF. The CDR3 nucleotides are TGCGCCAGCAGTGATAGGGGGACGTATGAGCAGTTCTTC.

This clone has a handful of counts. The gene calls are TRBV27 and TRBJ1-5, with D possibly matching TRBD1 (5 bases). V was cut by 4 bases and J by 6 bases, with 13 bases left in between. The CDR3 covers 14 residues. In germline, CDR1 is MNHEY, CDR2 SMNVEV (reference sequence). The CDR3 DNA follows: TGTGCCAGCAGTTCCCCGGGACTGGGTCAGCCCCAGCATTTT. Translating gives CASSSPGLGQPQHF.

The V and J genes are TRBV28 and TRBJ2-3, with TRBD2 identical over 12 bases. This CDR3 has 19 amino acids. CDR1 is MDHEN and CDR2 is SYDVKM in the germline V gene. Trimming at V came to 7 bases and at J to 0 bases, leaving 14 bases not matched to a gene. CDR3 protein: CASTLRLAGGRTSTDTQYF. DNA for the CDR3: TGTGCCAGCACCTTAAGGCTAGCGGGGGGGCGGACTAGCACAGATACGCAGTATTTT.

V is TRBV19 and J is TRBJ1-5, with TRBD1 matching 8 bases. This CDR3 has 15 amino acids. The germline V gene encodes CDR1 LNHDA and CDR2 SQIVND (reference sequence). Unmatched junction bases numbered 8, after V lost 3 bases and J lost 7 bases. CDR3 residues: CASSIGGQGHQPQHF. The CDR3 nucleotides read TGTGCCAGTAGTATTGGCGGACAGGGACACCAGCCCCAGCATTTT. Together with reference TRBV19 and TRBJ1-5, the CDR3 gives the full variable domain: DGGITQSPKYLFRKEGQNVTLSCEQNLNHDAMYWYRQDPGQGLRLIYYSQIVNDFQKGDIAEGYSVSREKKESFPLTVTSAQKNPTAFYLCASSIGGQGHQPQHFGDGTRLSIL.

The chain combines TRBV7-2 with TRBJ1-3, with 9 positions matching TRBD1. The junction had 11 bases not matched to a gene; V was cut back by 6 bases and J by 8 bases. Looked up from germline, CDR1 is SGHTA and CDR2 is FQGNSA. This CDR3 comprises 15 residues. The CDR3 DNA sequence: TGTGCCAGCAGACAGGACAGGGGAGAGGTTTACACCATATATTTT. The encoded protein is CASRQDRGEVYTIYF. Looking up the rest from reference TRBV7-2 and TRBJ1-3 gives the full variable domain: GAGVSQSPSNKVTEKGKDVELRCDPISGHTALYWYRQSLGQGLEFLIYFQGNSAPDKSGLPSDRFSAERTGGSVSTLTIQRTQQEDSAVYLCASRQDRGEVYTIYFGEGSWLTVV.

The chain has TRBV7-2 and TRBJ2-3, with a possible D match to TRBD2 (7 bases). Trimming left V 3 bases short and J 4 bases short, with 14 bases between. CDR1 is SGHTA, CDR2 FQGNSA, per germline. The CDR3 totals 15 residues. CDR3 sequence reads: CASSLGGGFADTQYF. CDR3 nucleotide sequence: TGTGCCAGCAGCTTGGGAGGGGGGTTCGCAGATACGCAGTATTTT.

CDR3 loop: CASSRGQGYTEAFF. Here the CDR3 DNA reads TGTGCCAGCAGTCGCGGACAGGGTTACACTGAAGCTTTCTTT. V and J are TRBV5-8 and TRBJ1-1; the match to TRBD1 covers 8 bases. Germline V gene lookup returns CDR1 SGHTS and CDR2 YDEGEE. CDR3 length: 14 residues. V shed 5 bases, J shed 3 bases, and the junction held 6 bases outside the gene matches.

The rearrangement joins TRBV6-5 to TRBJ1-4; TRBD1 is a possible D gene (5 bases). The CDR3 has 13 residues. Trimming pared 10 bases from V and 1 base from J, leaving 10 bases between. CDR1 and CDR2 from the germline V gene are MNHEY and SVGAGI. CDR3 sequence reads: CATIRVTNEKLFF. DNA of the CDR3: TGTGCCACCATCAGGGTAACTAATGAAAAACTGTTTTTT.